A single sample is the source of the 11 T cell receptor beta chains below, sequenced in a study of cytotoxic CD8 clonotypes in ibrutinib-treated CLL. Method: immunoSEQ multiplex PCR; TCRdb's copy keeps in-frame clones and lacks some. The sample contains around 250,000 clones, under 80% of which appear only once. The sample was PBMCs, taken after 24 months of ibrutinib treatment. The origin of the receptors is a human donor with chronic lymphocytic leukemia.

This chain uses TRBV14 with TRBJ2-2; D is perhaps TRBD1 (5 bases). Germline lookup yields CDR1 SGHDN and CDR2 FVKESK. Trimming removed 11 bases from V and 3 bases from J, with 13 bases in between. This CDR3 is built from 13 residues. CDR3 loop: CAAGRADTGELFF. The DNA for the CDR3 is TGTGCCGCAGGCAGGGCGGACACCGGGGAGCTGTTTTTT.

The chain uses TRBV9 and TRBJ1-3; 7 nucleotides line up with TRBD1. Germline CDR1 and CDR2: SGDLS and YYNGEE. This CDR3 comprises 16 residues. V shed 1 base, J shed 4 bases, and the junction held 8 bases outside the gene matches. The CDR3 DNA is TGTGCCAGCAGCGTACTCGAGAGGGGGCCAGGAAACACCATATATTTT. Translating gives CASSVLERGPGNTIYF. Complete variable domain (other parts from reference TRBV9 and TRBJ1-3): DSGVTQTPKHLITATGQRVTLRCSPRSGDLSVYWYQQSLDQGLQFLIQYYNGEERAKGNILERFSAQQFPDLHSELNLSSLELGDSALYFCASSVLERGPGNTIYFGEGSWLTVV.

Only a few counts were recorded for this clone. This chain connects TRBV7-8 to TRBJ2-7; perhaps D is TRBD1 or TRBD2 (5 bases each). V was trimmed by 1 base and J by 2 bases, leaving 9 bases between them. The CDR3 has 14 amino acids. Germline V gene sequence: CDR1 SGHVS, CDR2 FQNEAQ. The CDR3 nucleotides are TGTGCCAGCAGCTTAGTGCAGGGACCCTACGAGCAGTACTTC. Translation: CASSLVQGPYEQYF.

The CDR3 reads CASRGLAGVGEQYF. The CDR3 DNA follows: TGCGCCAGCAGAGGACTAGCGGGAGTGGGAGAGCAGTACTTC. The V call is TRBV5-1, the J call TRBJ2-7; TRBD2 agrees at 13 bases. Germline-derived CDR1 and CDR2 are SGHRS and YFSETQ. The V segment lost 5 bases and the J segment 7 bases; nucleotides outside the gene matches: 6. This CDR3 contains 14 residues.

This clone was picked up a small number of times. This chain uses TRBV6-5 with TRBJ1-2, with TRBD1 identical over 8 bases. CDR1 is MNHEY, CDR2 SVGAGI, per germline. V shed 5 bases and J 9 bases; nucleotides not matched to a gene: 8. The CDR3 sequence is 13 residues long. Here the CDR3 DNA reads TGTGCCAGCAGTCGCTCCGGGACAGGCCGCTACACCTTC. Protein sequence: CASSRSGTGRYTF.

The chain couples TRBV2 to TRBJ1-4; no firm D call. Per the germline V gene, CDR1 is SNHLY and CDR2 is FYNNEI. Trimming took off 6 bases at V and 3 bases at J, with 8 bases between the two ends. This CDR3 contains 13 residues. In DNA, the CDR3 is TGTGCCAGCAGCCGGGAGGCTAATGAAAAACTGTTTTTT. Encoded protein: CASSREANEKLFF.

V and J are TRBV7-3 and TRBJ2-7; D remains unclear. The CDR3 totals 14 residues. The V end was cut by 5 bases, the J end by 5 bases, with 16 bases between. The germline gives CDR1 SGHTA, CDR2 FQGTGA. DNA for the CDR3: TGTGCCAGCAGCCCACGTTCGGATGGCAACGAGCAGTACTTC. This sequence encodes CASSPRSDGNEQYF.

This chain uses TRBV13 with TRBJ1-2; TRBD1 aligns across 9 bases. The length of the CDR3 is 15 residues. Germline-derived CDR1 and CDR2 are PRHDT and FYEKMQ (reference sequence). J gave up 2 bases and V 3 bases, and 4 bases lay outside the gene matches. The CDR3 protein is CASSLGDRVNYGYTF. Written as DNA, the CDR3 is TGTGCCAGCAGCTTGGGGGACAGGGTCAACTATGGCTACACCTTC.

The chain has TRBV6-6 and TRBJ1-5, with 9 bases matching TRBD1. The CDR3 length is 14 residues. Germline V gene lookup returns CDR1 MNHNY and CDR2 SVGAGI (reference sequence). The ends lost 5 bases at V and 6 bases at J; junction bases unmatched: 5. As DNA, the CDR3 is TGTGCCAGCAGTGGACAGGGGTCGGCTCAGCCCCAGCATTTT. Translation gives CASSGQGSAQPQHF.

V and J are TRBV11-2 and TRBJ2-7; D not resolved. Germline lookup yields CDR1 SGHAT and CDR2 FQNNGV. The CDR3 runs to 12 residues. V was trimmed by 2 bases and J by 6 bases, leaving 8 bases between them. CDR3 coding DNA: TGTGCCAGCAGCTTATCCGCTCTCGAGCAGTACTTC. It yields the protein CASSLSALEQYF.

The CDR3 sequence: CASSYGEALTYEQYF. The CDR3 DNA reads TGTGCCAGCAGTTACGGGGAGGCCCTAACCTACGAGCAGTACTTC. The chain combines TRBV6-5 with TRBJ2-7; D may be TRBD2 (6 bases). V shed 2 bases and J shed 2 bases, with 13 bases lying between them. The CDR3 is made up of 15 amino acids. Per the germline V gene, CDR1 is MNHEY and CDR2 is SVGAGI.